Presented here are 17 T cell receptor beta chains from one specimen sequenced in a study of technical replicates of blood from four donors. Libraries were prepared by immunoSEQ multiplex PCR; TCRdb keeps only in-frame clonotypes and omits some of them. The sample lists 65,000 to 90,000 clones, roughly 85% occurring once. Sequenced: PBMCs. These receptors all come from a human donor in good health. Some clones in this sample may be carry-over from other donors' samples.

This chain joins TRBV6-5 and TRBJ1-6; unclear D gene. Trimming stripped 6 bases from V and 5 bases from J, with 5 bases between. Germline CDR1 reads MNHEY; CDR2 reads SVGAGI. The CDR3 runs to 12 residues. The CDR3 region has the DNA TGTGCCAGCAGGTCTAATAATTCACCCCTCCACTTT. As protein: CASRSNNSPLHF.

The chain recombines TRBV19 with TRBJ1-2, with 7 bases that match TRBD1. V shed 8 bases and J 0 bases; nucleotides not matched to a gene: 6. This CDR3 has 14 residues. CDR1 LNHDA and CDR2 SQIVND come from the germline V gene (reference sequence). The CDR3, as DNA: TGTGCCAGTGCAGGGGGAGAGTCTAACTATGGCTACACCTTC. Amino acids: CASAGGESNYGYTF.

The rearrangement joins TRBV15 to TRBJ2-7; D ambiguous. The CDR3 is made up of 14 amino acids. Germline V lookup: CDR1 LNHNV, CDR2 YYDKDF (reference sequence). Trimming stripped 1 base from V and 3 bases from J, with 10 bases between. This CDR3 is CATSRGAGNYEQYF. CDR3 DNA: TGTGCCACCAGCAGAGGGGCAGGCAACTACGAGCAGTACTTC.

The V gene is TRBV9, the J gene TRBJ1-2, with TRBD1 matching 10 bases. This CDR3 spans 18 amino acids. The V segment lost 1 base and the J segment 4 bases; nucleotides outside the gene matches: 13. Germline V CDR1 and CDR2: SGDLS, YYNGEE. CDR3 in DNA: TGTGCCAGCAGCGTACTCGCAGCCGGGACAGGGGACCCCTATGGCTACACCTTC. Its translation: CASSVLAAGTGDPYGYTF.

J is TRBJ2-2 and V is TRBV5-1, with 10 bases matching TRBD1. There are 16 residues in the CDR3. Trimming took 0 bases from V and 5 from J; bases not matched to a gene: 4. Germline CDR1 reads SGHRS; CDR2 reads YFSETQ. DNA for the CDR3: TGCGCCAGCAGCTTGGGACAGGGGGCTTGGACCGGGGAGCTGTTTTTT. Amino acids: CASSLGQGAWTGELFF.

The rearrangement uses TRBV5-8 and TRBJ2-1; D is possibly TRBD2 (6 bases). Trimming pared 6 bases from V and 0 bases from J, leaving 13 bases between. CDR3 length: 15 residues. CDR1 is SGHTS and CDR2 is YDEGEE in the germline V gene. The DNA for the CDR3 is TGTGCCAGCACCAGGGACTCGGACTCCTACAATGAGCAGTTCTTC. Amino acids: CASTRDSDSYNEQFF.

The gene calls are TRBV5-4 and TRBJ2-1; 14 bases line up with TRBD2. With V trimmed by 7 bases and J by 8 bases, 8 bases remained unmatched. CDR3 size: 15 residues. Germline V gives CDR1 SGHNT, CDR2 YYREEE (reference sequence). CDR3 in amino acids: CASGKGTSGSDEQFF. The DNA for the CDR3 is TGTGCCAGCGGAAAAGGGACTAGCGGGAGCGATGAGCAGTTCTTC.

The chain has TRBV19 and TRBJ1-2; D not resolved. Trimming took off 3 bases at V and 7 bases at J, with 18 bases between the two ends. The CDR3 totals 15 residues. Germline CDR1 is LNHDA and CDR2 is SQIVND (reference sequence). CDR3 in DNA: TGTGCCAGTAGTATCCAGGACGGGGAATTGGGTGGCTACACCTTC. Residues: CASSIQDGELGGYTF.

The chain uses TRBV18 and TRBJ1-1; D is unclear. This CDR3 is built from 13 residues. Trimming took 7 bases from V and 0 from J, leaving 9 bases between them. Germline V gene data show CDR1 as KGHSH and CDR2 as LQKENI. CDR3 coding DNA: TGTGCCAGCTGTCCCGGGGTGAACACTGAAGCTTTCTTT. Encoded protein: CASCPGVNTEAFF.

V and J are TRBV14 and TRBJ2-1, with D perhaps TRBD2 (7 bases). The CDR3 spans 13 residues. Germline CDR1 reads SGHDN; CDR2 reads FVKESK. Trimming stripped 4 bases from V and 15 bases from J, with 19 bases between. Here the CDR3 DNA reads TGTGCCAGCAGCCCGGACTTGGTTCGGGGGGCGTTCTTC. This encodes CASSPDLVRGAFF.

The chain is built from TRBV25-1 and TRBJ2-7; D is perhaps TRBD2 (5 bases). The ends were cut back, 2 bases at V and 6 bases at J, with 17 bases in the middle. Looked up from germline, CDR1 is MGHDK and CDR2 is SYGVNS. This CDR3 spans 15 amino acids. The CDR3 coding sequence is TGTGCCAGCAGTGAAAGATTTGGGGAGTGGAGCGAGCAGTACTTC. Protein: CASSERFGEWSEQYF.

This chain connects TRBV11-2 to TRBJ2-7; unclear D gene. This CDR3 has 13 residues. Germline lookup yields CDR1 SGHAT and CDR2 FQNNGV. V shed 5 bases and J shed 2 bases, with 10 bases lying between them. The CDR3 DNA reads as TGTGCCAGCAGCCTCCAGACAACCTACGAGCAGTACTTC. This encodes CASSLQTTYEQYF. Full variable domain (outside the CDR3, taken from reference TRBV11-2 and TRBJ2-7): EAGVAQSPRYKIIEKRQSVAFWCNPISGHATLYWYQQILGQGPKLLIQFQNNGVVDDSQLPKDRFSAERLKGVDSTLKIQPAKLEDSAVYLCASSLQTTYEQYFGPGTRLTVT.

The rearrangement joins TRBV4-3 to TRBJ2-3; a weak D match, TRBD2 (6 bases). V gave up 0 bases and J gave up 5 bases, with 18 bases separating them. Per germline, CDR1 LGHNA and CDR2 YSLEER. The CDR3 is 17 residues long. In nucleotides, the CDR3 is TGCGCCAGCAGCCAAGACTTTTCGCGGCGGGGCCAAGATACGCAGTATTTT. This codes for CASSQDFSRRGQDTQYF.

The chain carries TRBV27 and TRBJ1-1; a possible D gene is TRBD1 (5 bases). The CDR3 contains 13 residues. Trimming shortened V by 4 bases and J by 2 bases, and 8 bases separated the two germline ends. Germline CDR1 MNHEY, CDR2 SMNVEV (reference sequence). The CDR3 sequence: CASSWRGNTEAFF. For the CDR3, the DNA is TGTGCCAGCAGTTGGAGGGGTAACACTGAAGCTTTCTTT.

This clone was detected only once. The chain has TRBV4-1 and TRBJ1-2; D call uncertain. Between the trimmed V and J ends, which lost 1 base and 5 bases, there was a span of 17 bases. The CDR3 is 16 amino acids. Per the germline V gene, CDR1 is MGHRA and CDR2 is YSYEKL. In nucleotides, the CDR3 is TGCGCCAGCAGCCAAGGCAGCCCGCTCGACAAATATGGCTACACCTTC. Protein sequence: CASSQGSPLDKYGYTF.

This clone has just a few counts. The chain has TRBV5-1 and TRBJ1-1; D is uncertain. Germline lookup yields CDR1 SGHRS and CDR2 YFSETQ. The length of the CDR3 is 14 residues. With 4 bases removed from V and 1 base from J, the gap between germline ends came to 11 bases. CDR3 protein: CASSVDGENTEAFF. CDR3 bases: TGCGCCAGCAGCGTAGACGGGGAGAACACTGAAGCTTTCTTT.

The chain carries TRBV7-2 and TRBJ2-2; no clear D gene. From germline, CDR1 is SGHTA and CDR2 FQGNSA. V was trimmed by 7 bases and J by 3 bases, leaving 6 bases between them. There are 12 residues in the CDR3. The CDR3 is CASTRDTGELFF. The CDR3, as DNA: TGTGCCAGCACCCGAGACACCGGGGAGCTGTTTTTT.